This T cell receptor (beta chain) was recovered during a study of blood T cell repertoires in COVID-19. Only in-frame clones appear in the TCRdb table, and some are missing; sequencing was by immunoSEQ multiplex PCR. Of 200,000 to 250,000 clones detected, approximately 85% appear once; the ten largest clones hold approximately 5.1%. Germline-derived CDR1 and CDR2 are ENHRY and SYGVKD. This CDR3 has 15 residues. V was clipped by 10 bases and J by 5 bases; unmatched bases: 8. Followed over time, Seattle patients had been enrolled while infection was active. This sequence originates from a man aged 45-60 years with COVID-19, enrolled during active disease. The chain joins TRBV10-3 to TRBJ2-3; 14 bases agree with TRBD2. The specimen was peripheral blood. CDR3 nucleotide sequence: TGTGCCACGGGACTAGCGGGGGAGCAGGGAGATACGCAGTATTTT. Protein: CATGLAGEQGDTQYF.